This T cell receptor (beta chain) was documented in a study of early T cells in non-severe SARS-CoV-2 infection. TCRdb fed the 5' RACE reads into MiXCR, producing one record per CDR3 protein. The table records some 110,000 distinct CDR3 sequences, more than 12% of them present only once. Germline V gives CDR1 SNHLY, CDR2 FYNNEI. V lost 6 bases and J lost 7, with 15 bases in between. The CDR3 loop spans 13 amino acids. This TCR came from an adult who was a healthcare worker with PCR-confirmed SARS-CoV-2 infection or an uninfected control (not recorded which). The sequenced sample was whole blood. This chain links TRBV2 with TRBJ1-2, with D perhaps matching TRBD1 (6 bases). The CDR3 region has the DNA TGTGCCAGCAGATTCCAGGGGCGAGTTGGCTACACCTTC. It is translated as CASRFQGRVGYTF.